This T cell receptor (beta chain) was identified in a study of T-cell reconstitution after alpha-beta-depleted transplantation in children. Study-level findings and limits: Surviving recipient T cells and intrathymic progenitors accounted for some patients' high TCRbeta diversity at day 60. After transplant, at about two months, alpha-beta T cells were reportedly derived from several hundred expanded graft clones. At the one-year point after transplant, T-cell counts and TCRbeta diversity were found to come mostly from T cells that had been newly produced.

Unique molecular identifiers tagged the TCRbeta library. From the PCR reads, TCRdb called clonotypes with MiXCR, one entry per CDR3 protein. The sample contains some 550,000 distinct CDR3 sequences, more than 20% of which appear only once. In germline, CDR1 is DFQATT, CDR2 SNEGSKA (reference sequence). Between the trimmed V and J ends, which lost 3 bases and 7 bases, there was a span of 19 bases. The CDR3 runs to 15 residues. This clonotype was counted a single time. Its antigen is currently unknown. This clonotype originated in a boy under two years old who had a stem cell transplant for acute myeloid leukemia, so the T cells may come from the graft donor. The sample in question was PBMCs, mostly from graft donor cells, obtained 360 days after TCRalphabeta/CD19-depleted stem cell transplant. The chain employs TRBV20-1 and TRBJ2-4; tentative D call: TRBD1 (9 bases). The CDR3 DNA follows: TGCAGTGCTAGGCGGGGGGACAGGGCAGGGAACATTCAGTACTTC. Translated: CSARRGDRAGNIQYF.